This TCR beta chain was identified during a study of shared clonotypes between healthy human individuals. Whole-study results and caveats: It was observed that approximately 5% of naive CD4 clonotypes were shared across four donors. Rarefaction revealed incomplete sorted-subset sequencing despite large depth. Estimated richness values were generally larger in naive subsets than in memory subsets.

Per the original data handling: From ImmunoSEQ came sequences covering only the junction and carrying no quality scores, so filtering differed. This table comes from immunoSEQ multiplex PCR, and its TCRdb copy is limited to in-frame clones, with some not included. V and J calls and clone size are as listed in that table; D and trimming were resolved from the DNA. The sample comprises fewer than 400,000 clones, around 74% of which are singletons, and about 9.3% rests with the top ten. About this clone: Its antigen is not identified.

The length of the CDR3 is 15 residues. The V end lost 4 bases, the J end lost 0 bases, and 13 bases lay between the germline ends. The sequenced sample consisted of memory CD4+ T cells sorted from blood. Subset given: CD45RA-negative fraction. V usage is TRBV5-7 and J usage is TRBJ2-5, with TRBD2 as a possible D gene (6 bases). TRBV5-7 is identified as an open reading frame with a role that is uncertain. This receptor was taken from a man aged 30 to 45 in good health. The chain's CDR3 is CASSGGLTNQETQYF. The CDR3 nucleotides read TGTGCCAGCAGCGGAGGACTAACCAACCAAGAGACCCAGTACTTC.